This is a list of T cell receptor beta chains from one sample in a study of blood T cell repertoires in COVID-19. Assay used: immunoSEQ multiplex PCR; TCRdb lists only in-frame clones, some missing. This repertoire shows some 110,000 clones, roughly 87% found once; its top ten account for roughly 8.2%. Sample: peripheral blood. Receptor source: a human donor in a cohort sampled during active COVID-19. Both conserved end residues are part of each CDR3. D genes are given only for firm matches. Part of the rows lack a size; the others show once, few, many or a class for expanded clones.

len	d_gene	abundance	v_gene	j_gene	CDR3nt	CDR3aa
14	-	-	TRBV6-5	TRBJ2-7	TGTGCCAGCAGTCCCGGGACAAGGTATTCACCGGAGTACTTC	CASSPGTRYSPEYF
15	TRBD1	-	TRBV5-1	TRBJ1-1	TGCGCCAGCAGCTTGGAGGGACAGGCGAACACTGAAGCTTTCTTT	CASSLEGQANTEAFF
15	-	-	TRBV28	TRBJ1-5	TGTGCCAGCCCCCCCGCAGGCGGGGGACACCAGCCCCAGCATTTT	CASPPAGGGHQPQHF
14	TRBD2	-	TRBV11-3	TRBJ2-3	TGTGCCAGCAGCGACAGAAGGGGAGGGGATACGCAGTATTTT	CASSDRRGGDTQYF
16	-	-	TRBV5-8	TRBJ1-6	TGTGCCAGCAGCCCCATGTGGGCCTCCTATAATTCACCCCTCCACTTT	CASSPMWASYNSPLHF
19	TRBD1	few	TRBV28	TRBJ2-2	TGTGCCAGCAGAATTCCGCGACAGGGGCCATCTCCGAACACCGGGGAGCTGTTTTTT	CASRIPRQGPSPNTGELFF
12	-	-	TRBV25-1	TRBJ1-1	TGTGCCAGCAGGGGACAGAACACTGAAGCTTTCTTT	CASRGQNTEAFF
14	-	-	TRBV2	TRBJ2-7	TGTGCCAGCAATCGTCAGGAGGGCTCCTACGAGCAGTACTTC	CASNRQEGSYEQYF
14	-	-	TRBV28	TRBJ2-7	TGTGCCAGCAGTTTTCAAAGGGGCAACTACGAGCAGTACTTC	CASSFQRGNYEQYF
16	-	-	TRBV7-6	TRBJ2-1	TGTGCCAGCAGCTCCTCGGGGGGCCGGAGAGGGGATGAGCAGTTCTTC	CASSSSGGRRGDEQFF